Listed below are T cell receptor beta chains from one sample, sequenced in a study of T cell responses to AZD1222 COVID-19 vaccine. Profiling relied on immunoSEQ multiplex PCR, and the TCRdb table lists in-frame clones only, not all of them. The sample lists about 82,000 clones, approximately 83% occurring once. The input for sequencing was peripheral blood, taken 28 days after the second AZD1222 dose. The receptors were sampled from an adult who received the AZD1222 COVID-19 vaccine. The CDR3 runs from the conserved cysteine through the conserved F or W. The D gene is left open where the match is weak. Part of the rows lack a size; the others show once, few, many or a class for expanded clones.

TGTGCCAGCAGCTTAAAACCGAGTCGTCTTCCTAGCACAGATACGCAGTATTTT	CASSLKPSRLPSTDTQYF	TRBV7-2	TRBJ2-3	once	NA
TGTGCCAGCAGTTACTCGATGGCTGGCGATGAGCAGTTCTTC	CASSYSMAGDEQFF	TRBV6-2/TRBV6-3	TRBJ2-1	NA	NA
TGTGCCAGCAGTTACGTCACGAACACTGAAGCTTTCTTT	CASSYVTNTEAFF	TRBV27	TRBJ1-1	NA	NA
TGTGCCAGCAGCTCCTGGAGGCCTAGCGGGGCTGGTCATGAGCAGTTCTTC	CASSSWRPSGAGHEQFF	TRBV5-6	TRBJ2-1	NA	TRBD2
TGTGCCAGCGACAGGGCTTCTGGAAACACCATATATTTT	CASDRASGNTIYF	TRBV19	TRBJ1-3	NA	TRBD1
TGTGCCAGCTCACCACCGTCCGTTTCGGCTGAAGCTTTCTTT	CASSPPSVSAEAFF	TRBV18	TRBJ1-1	NA	NA
TGTGCCAGCAGCTTAGGGGAAGCCGGGGAGCTGTTTTTT	CASSLGEAGELFF	TRBV7-2	TRBJ2-2	once	NA
TGTGCCAGTAGGGACTCACAGGCGATGGGGTATTATGGCTACACCTTC	CASRDSQAMGYYGYTF	TRBV19	TRBJ1-2	few	NA
TGTGCCAGCAGTTACTCCGGGGGTCGGACCCGAGGGGCCAACGTCCTGACTTTC	CASSYSGGRTRGANVLTF	TRBV6-2/TRBV6-3	TRBJ2-6	few	NA
TGTGCCAGCAGCAAATCGCTTCGGAGCTCCTACAATGAGCAGTTCTTC	CASSKSLRSSYNEQFF	TRBV3-1/TRBV3-2	TRBJ2-1	NA	NA
TGTGCCAGCAGCAACCAAGAGGCGAGTGGCTACACCTTC	CASSNQEASGYTF	TRBV12-3/TRBV12-4	TRBJ1-2	NA	NA
TGTGCCAGCACCCCGGGACTAGCGGGAGTCCTAGAGACCCAGTACTTC	CASTPGLAGVLETQYF	TRBV28	TRBJ2-5	NA	TRBD2
TGTGCCAGCAGCCAACCTTACCGGGGCTGGGGTGAGCAGTTCTTC	CASSQPYRGWGEQFF	TRBV3-1/TRBV3-2	TRBJ2-1	NA	NA
TGTGCCAGCAGCTTAGGAGGGGGCGCCGTGGTGGGGCAGCAGTACTTC	CASSLGGGAVVGQQYF	TRBV7-2	TRBJ2-7	NA	TRBD1
TGTGCCAGCAGCTTGACCTGGACGGATTCACCCCTCCACTTT	CASSLTWTDSPLHF	TRBV7-2	TRBJ1-6	NA	NA
TGTGCCACCAGTTCCGGGACAGGGGGCACAGATACGCAGTATTTT	CATSSGTGGTDTQYF	TRBV24-1	TRBJ2-3	NA	TRBD1
TGCGCCAGCAGCCGATTAGGGAGTGGGAACACTGAAGCTTTCTTT	CASSRLGSGNTEAFF	TRBV4-3	TRBJ1-1	once	NA
TGTGCCATCAATGGAGATAATTCACCCCTCCACTTT	CAINGDNSPLHF	TRBV10-3	TRBJ1-6	NA	NA
TGTGCCAGCAGTTTCCTAATTGAGCAGTTCTTC	CASSFLIEQFF	TRBV12-3/TRBV12-4	TRBJ2-1	NA	NA
TGTGCCAGCAGCTTAGCGCCTCGCTTCGGGGGATCGAGCTATGGCTACACCTTC	CASSLAPRFGGSSYGYTF	TRBV7-6	TRBJ1-2	NA	NA
TGTGCCAGCAGTCAACAGGGGGCTAGGACTGAAGCTTTCTTT	CASSQQGARTEAFF	TRBV2	TRBJ1-1	NA	TRBD1
TGTGCCAGCTCATCCCGGGACAACTACGAGCAGTACTTC	CASSSRDNYEQYF	TRBV18	TRBJ2-7	NA	NA
TGTGCCAGCAGCCGCGGACTAGCGGTAAAAGAGACCCAGTACTTC	CASSRGLAVKETQYF	TRBV3-1/TRBV3-2	TRBJ2-5	NA	TRBD2
TGTGCCAGCAGTTACTCGAGTAGGGGGCTTAATCAGCCCCAGCATTTT	CASSYSSRGLNQPQHF	TRBV6-5	TRBJ1-5	NA	TRBD1
TGTGCCAGCAGCACACAGGGGAACACTGAAGCTTTCTTT	CASSTQGNTEAFF	TRBV11-2	TRBJ1-1	many	NA
TGTGCCAGCAGCCGATCCAGGGGGTGGAACAATGAGCAGTTCTTC	CASSRSRGWNNEQFF	TRBV14	TRBJ2-1	NA	TRBD1
TGTGCCACTCATCCCCCGGGCACTGAAGCTTTCTTT	CATHPPGTEAFF	TRBV6-5	TRBJ1-1	NA	NA
TGTGCCAGCAGCTCCTACTGGGGGGTTGGAGAGACCCAGTACTTC	CASSSYWGVGETQYF	TRBV11-3	TRBJ2-5	NA	NA
TGTGCCAGCAGTCCCAGACTAGCGGGGGGGCCCAATGAGCAGTTCTTC	CASSPRLAGGPNEQFF	TRBV6-2/TRBV6-3	TRBJ2-1	NA	TRBD2
TGCGCCAGCAGCCAAGACCCCTTCAATAGCTACGAGCAGTACTTC	CASSQDPFNSYEQYF	TRBV4-3	TRBJ2-7	NA	NA
TGTGCCACCAGTGGCAGGGCCTACAATGAGCAGTTCTTC	CATSGRAYNEQFF	TRBV24-1	TRBJ2-1	once	NA
TGTGCCAGCAGCGTCGGACAGGGAACTAATGAAAAACTGTTTTTT	CASSVGQGTNEKLFF	TRBV9	TRBJ1-4	NA	TRBD1
TGTGCCAGCAGCGTAGAAGGACGGGAAGATACGCAGTATTTT	CASSVEGREDTQYF	TRBV9	TRBJ2-3	NA	NA
TGTGCCAGCAGCCAGGGGCGGCTTAATTCACCCCTCCACTTT	CASSQGRLNSPLHF	TRBV14	TRBJ1-6	NA	NA
TGTGCCAGCAGCTTAGCACCCGGGTTAAATGAAAAACTGTTTTTT	CASSLAPGLNEKLFF	TRBV7-2	TRBJ1-4	NA	NA
TGCGCCAGCAGCCAAGAGGGACGGGGGGCGACGGATGGCTACACCTTC	CASSQEGRGATDGYTF	TRBV4-3	TRBJ1-2	once	NA
TGCGCCAGCAAACAGGGAGAGCAAGAGACCCAGTACTTC	CASKQGEQETQYF	TRBV10-1	TRBJ2-5	few	NA
TGTGCCAGCAGCGGGGCGGGGGACGAGAACTATGGCTACACCTTC	CASSGAGDENYGYTF	TRBV9	TRBJ1-2	NA	NA
TGTGCCAGCAGTAATACAGGGTTTCAAGAGACCCAGTACTTC	CASSNTGFQETQYF	TRBV6-5	TRBJ2-5	NA	NA
TGTGCCAGCAGTTTAAGGGGACAGAGCACAGATACGCAGTATTTT	CASSLRGQSTDTQYF	TRBV27	TRBJ2-3	few	TRBD1
TGTGCCAGCAGCCAAGATCGTGACACTGAAGCTTTCTTT	CASSQDRDTEAFF	TRBV3-1/TRBV3-2	TRBJ1-1	NA	NA
TGTGCCAGCAGCTTACGGGCCCAAATCAGGGGGAACACTGAAGCTTTCTTT	CASSLRAQIRGNTEAFF	TRBV7-2	TRBJ1-1	NA	NA
TGTGCCAGCAGACCCCGGGGTCAGGGTGGAATAAGCAATCAGCCCCAGCATTTT	CASRPRGQGGISNQPQHF	TRBV27	TRBJ1-5	NA	NA
TGTGCCTGGGGGCGGGGGAGCTCTGGAAACACCATATATTTT	CAWGRGSSGNTIYF	TRBV30	TRBJ1-3	few	NA